These 26 T cell receptor beta chains were all obtained from the same sample, sequenced in a study of T cells in Graves' hyperthyroidism and ophthalmopathy. Researchers took RNA transcripts and amplified the TCR beta CDR3 regions from them. The HTBI primer set drove a first-round RT-PCR of the TCR CDR3. Each CDR3 protein gets one entry after TCRdb re-called the multiplex PCR reads with MiXCR. Among about 640,000 distinct CDR3 sequences listed, about 45% were seen once. The sample consisted of peripheral blood or thyroid tissue (not recorded which). The receptors were gathered from an adult man with Graves' disease, either hyperthyroidism or ophthalmopathy (not recorded which).

This clonotype was observed at least ten times. This chain connects TRBV6-5 to TRBJ2-5; D may be TRBD2 (5 bases). V was clipped by 0 bases and J by 5 bases, with 7 bases between them. Germline assignment: CDR1 MNHEY and CDR2 SVGAGI. The CDR3 is 13 residues long. CDR3 sequence: CASSYSTGETQYF. The CDR3 bases are TGTGCCAGCAGTTACTCGACGGGGGAGACCCAGTACTTC.

V gene TRBV10-3 combines with J gene TRBJ2-7; 10 bases match TRBD2. Germline CDR1 is ENHRY and CDR2 is SYGVKD. Trimming took 5 bases from V and 6 from J; bases not matched to a gene: 19. The CDR3 consists of 18 residues. The DNA of the CDR3 is TGTGCCATCAGTACAAGGCTAGCGGGAGCCTTCCATATATCCGAGCAGTACTTC. Its protein product is CAISTRLAGAFHISEQYF.

This clonotype appeared many times. The rearrangement joins TRBV7-8 to TRBJ1-6; TRBD1 aligns across 10 bases. CDR3 length equals 16 residues. J lost 7 bases, V lost 5 bases, and 8 bases had no gene match. The germline gives CDR1 SGHVS, CDR2 FQNEAQ. The CDR3 reads CASSQAKGQGNSPLHF. Here the CDR3 DNA reads TGTGCCAGCAGCCAAGCTAAGGGACAGGGGAATTCACCCCTCCACTTT.

The table lists this clonotype with a few counts. The rearrangement uses TRBV19 and TRBJ1-1; the D gene is possibly TRBD1 (6 bases). CDR3 length equals 13 residues. Germline CDR1 reads LNHDA; CDR2 reads SQIVND (reference sequence). V shed 10 bases and J shed 1 base, with 13 bases lying between them. The DNA for the CDR3 is TGTGCCACTAACAAACAGGGGAACACTGAAGCTTTCTTT. It yields the protein CATNKQGNTEAFF.

This clonotype was detected many times. The chain links TRBV20-1 to TRBJ1-2; D call uncertain. Germline values: CDR1 DFQATT, CDR2 SNEGSKA (reference sequence). V was shortened by 6 bases and J by 8 bases, with 16 bases between the two germline ends. The CDR3 totals 12 residues. The DNA of the CDR3 is TGCAGTGCCCTCCGGGGTTCTGGAGGCTACACCTTC. The encoded protein is CSALRGSGGYTF.

This clonotype was counted a few times. This chain connects TRBV7-8 to TRBJ2-2, with TRBD2 matching over 11 bases. Germline V lookup: CDR1 SGHVS, CDR2 FQNEAQ. The trim removed 1 base at V and 7 bases at J, leaving 5 bases unmatched. The CDR3 has 16 residues. The CDR3 region is CASSLVVLAGGGELFF. The CDR3 nucleotides are TGTGCCAGCAGCTTAGTGGTGCTAGCGGGAGGCGGGGAGCTGTTTTTT.

J is TRBJ2-6 and V is TRBV5-1; 8 bases are a match to TRBD1. CDR1 SGHRS and CDR2 YFSETQ come from the germline V gene. The CDR3 consists of 18 residues. With V trimmed by 0 bases and J by 2 bases, 7 bases remained unmatched. DNA for the CDR3: TGCGCCAGCAGCTTGGTAGGACAGGGCCCACCTGGGGCCAACGTCCTGACTTTC. Protein: CASSLVGQGPPGANVLTF. The full variable domain, completed using reference TRBV5-1 and TRBJ2-6, is KAGVTQTPRYLIKTRGQQVTLSCSPISGHRSVSWYQQTPGQGLQFLFEYFSETQRNKGNFPGRFSGRQFSNSRSEMNVSTLELGDSALYLCASSLVGQGPPGANVLTFGAGSRLTVL.

V is TRBV12-3 or TRBV12-4 and J is TRBJ2-2, with D possibly matching TRBD1 (5 bases). The CDR3 is made up of 12 amino acids. Here the CDR3 DNA reads TGTGCTAGTGCCTATCTGGGGCGGGAGCTGTTTTTT. It yields the protein CASAYLGRELFF.

The rearrangement joins TRBV29-1 to TRBJ1-1, with D perhaps matching TRBD1 (5 bases). In germline, CDR1 is SQVTM, CDR2 ANQGSEA. CDR3 length: 17 amino acids. With 7 bases removed from V and 4 bases from J, the gap between germline ends came to 28 bases. CDR3 nucleotides: TGCAGCGCCAGCCGGATCAGGGAGGGGACTCAAGGCACTGAAGCTTTCTTT. The encoded protein is CSASRIREGTQGTEAFF.

CDR3 DNA: TGTGCCAGCAGTTTTGCATGGAGGGATGGCTACACCTTC. Encoded protein: CASSFAWRDGYTF. The J gene is TRBJ1-2, the V gene TRBV12-3 or TRBV12-4; D remains ambiguous. The germline V and J ends were trimmed by 3 bases and 6 bases, with 11 bases remaining between them. This CDR3 has 13 amino acids.

This clonotype was detected ten times or more. The chain employs TRBV12-3 or TRBV12-4 and TRBJ1-5, with TRBD1 matching 9 bases. This CDR3 is 15 amino acids long. J lost 4 bases, V lost 4 bases, and 5 bases had no gene match. The chain's CDR3 is CASSWGQGLNQPQHF. The DNA of the CDR3 is TGTGCCAGCAGTTGGGGACAGGGCCTGAATCAGCCCCAGCATTTT.

V and J are TRBV9 and TRBJ2-2; D gene uncertain. Germline CDR1 and CDR2: SGDLS and YYNGEE. V lost 0 bases, J lost 1 base, and 7 bases lay in between. The CDR3 length is 15 residues. The CDR3 region has the DNA TGTGCCAGCAGCGTAGATGACCGGAACACCGGGGAGCTGTTTTTT. It translates to CASSVDDRNTGELFF.

Points on this clonotype: Since a much larger clone is just one base distant, this may be a read error. CDR3 sequence: CSVRVVDDYGYTF. The CDR3 DNA is TGCAGTGTTAGAGTAGTGGACGACTATGGCTACACCTTC. This chain joins TRBV20-1 and TRBJ1-2; D is undetermined. CDR3 length: 13 amino acids. The V gene's germline CDR1 is DFQATT and CDR2 SNEGSKA (reference sequence).

This clonotype appeared many times. V and J are TRBV2 and TRBJ2-5, with D hard to call. The CDR3 is made up of 15 amino acids. Trimming took 3 bases from V and 5 from J, leaving 16 bases between them. Germline V CDR1 and CDR2: SNHLY, FYNNEI. CDR3 in amino acids: CASSDSLSRRETQYF. In DNA, the CDR3 is TGTGCCAGCAGTGATAGTTTATCTAGACGGGAGACCCAGTACTTC. Looking up the rest from reference TRBV2 and TRBJ2-5 gives the full variable domain: EPEVTQTPSHQVTQMGQEVILRCVPISNHLYFYWYRQILGQKVEFLVSFYNNEISEKSEIFDDQFSVERPDGSNFTLKIRSTKLEDSAMYFCASSDSLSRRETQYFGPGTRLLVL.

As for this clonotype: An end of the junction does not agree with germline; a read error may underlie this. The rearrangement joins TRBV20-1 to TRBJ1-5; D is possibly TRBD1 (5 bases). Germline lookup yields CDR1 DFQATT and CDR2 SNEGSKA (reference sequence). CDR3 length: 15 residues. The CDR3 nucleotides read TGCAGTGCTAGAGATCTAGGGGTCGGCAATCAGCCCCAGCGTTTT. This codes for CSARDLGVGNQPQRF.

The chain employs TRBV2 and TRBJ1-1; 7 bases map to TRBD1. The CDR3 is 14 residues long. V lost 6 bases to trimming and J lost 4 bases; unmatched junction nucleotides: 8. Germline lookup yields CDR1 SNHLY and CDR2 FYNNEI. The chain's CDR3 is CASRSGGWSTEAFF. The CDR3 bases are TGTGCCAGCAGATCAGGGGGTTGGAGCACTGAAGCTTTCTTT.

The chain uses TRBV29-1 and TRBJ1-1; unclear D gene. CDR3 size: 14 residues. CDR1 SQVTM and CDR2 ANQGSEA come from the germline V gene. Trimming took off 8 bases at V and 0 bases at J, with 16 bases between the two ends. The CDR3 loop is CSSEADILNTEAFF. CDR3 nucleotide sequence: TGCAGCAGTGAAGCCGACATCCTGAACACTGAAGCTTTCTTT.

This clonotype has more than one count but fewer than ten. The chain employs TRBV12-3 or TRBV12-4 and TRBJ1-1, with a possible D match to TRBD1 (6 bases). The CDR3 runs to 14 residues. V was cut by 3 bases and J by 6 bases, with 14 bases left in between. This CDR3 is CASSLSRGGPEAFF. CDR3 nucleotides: TGTGCCAGCAGTTTGTCCCGAGGGGGGCCTGAAGCTTTCTTT.

This chain links TRBV19 with TRBJ1-5, with TRBD1 matching over 12 bases. The CDR3 extends over 19 amino acids. The germline CDR1 and CDR2 sequences are LNHDA and SQIVND (reference sequence). The J segment lost 2 bases and the V segment lost 6 bases, leaving 14 bases of the junction unmatched. The CDR3 DNA is TGTGCCAGTAGGTCCTCCGGGACAGGGGGCGCGTATGGCAATCAGCCCCAGCATTTT. Translating it yields CASRSSGTGGAYGNQPQHF.

In its sample, this clonotype was seen a few times. The V and J genes are TRBV10-1 and TRBJ1-1, with D possibly TRBD1 on 5 matching bases. The CDR3 runs to 15 residues. V shed 0 bases and J shed 4 bases, with 12 bases lying between them. Looked up from germline, CDR1 is WNHNN and CDR2 is SYGVQD (reference sequence). The CDR3: CASSESGGFSTEAFF. Here the CDR3 DNA reads TGCGCCAGCAGTGAGTCTGGGGGATTTTCCACTGAAGCTTTCTTT.

The chain carries TRBV29-1 and TRBJ1-2; 7 bases align to TRBD1. V shed 6 bases and J 0 bases; nucleotides not matched to a gene: 10. This CDR3 has 15 residues. Looked up from germline, CDR1 is SQVTM and CDR2 is ANQGSEA. CDR3 region: CSVLRSQGANYGYTF. CDR3 in DNA: TGCAGCGTACTAAGGAGTCAGGGGGCTAACTATGGCTACACCTTC.

The chain has TRBV12-3 or TRBV12-4 and TRBJ1-1; 10 bases are shared with TRBD1. There are 15 residues in the CDR3. V trimming: 5 bases; J trimming: 5 bases; junction bases outside the gene matches: 8. The CDR3 here is CASSVRQGARTEAFF. The DNA for the CDR3 is TGTGCCAGCAGTGTAAGACAGGGGGCGCGTACTGAAGCTTTCTTT.

This clonotype has at least ten counts. The chain combines TRBV19 with TRBJ1-2; 10 positions agree with TRBD1. Per the germline V gene, CDR1 is LNHDA and CDR2 is SQIVND (reference sequence). J was trimmed by 12 bases and V by 1 base; bases with no gene match: 2. This CDR3 is 12 amino acids long. CDR3: CASSIVGQGHTF. In DNA, the CDR3 is TGTGCCAGTAGTATAGTGGGACAGGGGCACACCTTC.

This clonotype has at least ten counts. This chain connects TRBV9 to TRBJ1-5; tentatively, D is TRBD1 (5 bases). The CDR3 consists of 15 residues. Deletions cut 2 bases from V and 2 bases from J, with 11 bases between. From germline, CDR1 is SGDLS and CDR2 YYNGEE. CDR3 in DNA: TGTGCCAGCAGCGTGGGGGGGGGAGGCAATCAGCCCCAGCATTTT. As protein: CASSVGGGGNQPQHF.

In this sample, this clonotype turned up a few times. This may be a read error, as it is one base from a much larger clone. The J gene is TRBJ1-6, the V gene TRBV10-3, with TRBD1 identical over 8 bases. Germline V CDR1 and CDR2: ENHRY, SYGVKD. CDR3 length: 15 residues. The CDR3 DNA reads as TGTGCCGTCAGTGTGGACAGGGTGAGGAATTCACCCCTCCACTTT. Residues: CAVSVDRVRNSPLHF.

This rearrangement joins TRBV6-1 to TRBJ2-7, with TRBD1 as a possible D gene (5 bases). The V gene lost 5 bases and the J gene lost 6 bases, with 17 bases spanning the gap. CDR1 and CDR2 from the germline V gene are MNHNS and SASEGT. The CDR3 runs 14 residues. This CDR3 is CASSKGPQDGEQYF. CDR3 nucleotide sequence: TGTGCCAGCAGTAAAGGACCACAGGACGGCGAGCAGTACTTC.